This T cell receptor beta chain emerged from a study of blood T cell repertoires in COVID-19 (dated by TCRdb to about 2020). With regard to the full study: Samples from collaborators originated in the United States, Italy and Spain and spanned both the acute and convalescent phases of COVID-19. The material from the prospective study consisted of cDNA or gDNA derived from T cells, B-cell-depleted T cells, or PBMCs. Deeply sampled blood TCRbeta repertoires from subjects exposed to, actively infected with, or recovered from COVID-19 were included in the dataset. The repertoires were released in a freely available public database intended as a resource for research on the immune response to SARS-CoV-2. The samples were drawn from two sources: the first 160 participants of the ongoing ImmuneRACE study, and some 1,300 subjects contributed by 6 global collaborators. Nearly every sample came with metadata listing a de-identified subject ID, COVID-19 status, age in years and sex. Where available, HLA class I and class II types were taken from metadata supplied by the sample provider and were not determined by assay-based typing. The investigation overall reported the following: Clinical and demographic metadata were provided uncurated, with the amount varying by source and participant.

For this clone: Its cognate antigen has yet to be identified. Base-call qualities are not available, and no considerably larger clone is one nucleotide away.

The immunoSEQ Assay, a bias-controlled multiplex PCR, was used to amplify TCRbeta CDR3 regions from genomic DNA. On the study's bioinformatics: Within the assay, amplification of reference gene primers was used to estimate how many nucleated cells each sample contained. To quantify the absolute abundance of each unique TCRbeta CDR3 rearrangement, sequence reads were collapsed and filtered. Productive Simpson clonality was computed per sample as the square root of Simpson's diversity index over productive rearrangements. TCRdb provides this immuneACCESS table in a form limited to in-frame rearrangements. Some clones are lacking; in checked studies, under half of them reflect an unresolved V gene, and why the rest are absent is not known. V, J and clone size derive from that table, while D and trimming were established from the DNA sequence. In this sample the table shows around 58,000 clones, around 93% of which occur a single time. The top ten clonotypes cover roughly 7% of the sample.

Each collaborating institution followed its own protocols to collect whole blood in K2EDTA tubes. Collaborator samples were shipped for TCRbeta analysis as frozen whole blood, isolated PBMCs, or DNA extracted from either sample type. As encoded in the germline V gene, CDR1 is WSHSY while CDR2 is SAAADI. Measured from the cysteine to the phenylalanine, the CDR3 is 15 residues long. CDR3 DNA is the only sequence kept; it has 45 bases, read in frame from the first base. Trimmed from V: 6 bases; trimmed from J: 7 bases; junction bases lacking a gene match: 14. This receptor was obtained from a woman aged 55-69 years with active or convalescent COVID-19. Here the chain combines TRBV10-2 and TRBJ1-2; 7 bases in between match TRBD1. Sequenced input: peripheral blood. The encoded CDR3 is CASSPDRVIHRGYTF. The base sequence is TGCGCCAGCAGCCCAGACAGGGTAATACATCGTGGCTACACCTTC.